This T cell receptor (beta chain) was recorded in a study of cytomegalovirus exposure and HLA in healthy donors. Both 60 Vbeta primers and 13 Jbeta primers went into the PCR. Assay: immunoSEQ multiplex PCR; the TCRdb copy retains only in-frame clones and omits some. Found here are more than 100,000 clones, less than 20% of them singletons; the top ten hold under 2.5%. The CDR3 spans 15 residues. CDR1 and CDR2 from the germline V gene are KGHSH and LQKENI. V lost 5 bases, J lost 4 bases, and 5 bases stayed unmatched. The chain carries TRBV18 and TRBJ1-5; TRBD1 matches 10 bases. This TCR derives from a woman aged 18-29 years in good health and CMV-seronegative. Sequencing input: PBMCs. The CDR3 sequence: CASSSGQGRNQPQHF. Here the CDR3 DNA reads TGTGCCAGCTCATCGGGACAGGGGAGAAATCAGCCCCAGCATTTT. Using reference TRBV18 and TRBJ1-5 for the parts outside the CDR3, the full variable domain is NAGVMQNPRHLVRRRGQEARLRCSPMKGHSHVYWYRQLPEEGLKFMVYLQKENIIDESGMPKERFSAEFPKEGPSILRIQQVVRGDSAAYFCASSSGQGRNQPQHFGDGTRLSIL.